This T cell receptor beta chain comes out of a study of cytomegalovirus exposure and HLA in healthy donors. This CDR3 is built from 13 residues. Germline V gene lookup returns CDR1 SQVTM and CDR2 ANQGSEA. Trimming took off 2 bases at V and 8 bases at J, with 13 bases between the two ends. Clones were sequenced by immunoSEQ multiplex PCR, and TCRdb holds only the in-frame ones, with some missing. The data contain some 68,000 clones, about 94% of them singletons. The V and J genes are TRBV29-1 and TRBJ2-1; D perhaps matches TRBD1 (5 bases). This sequence originates from a man aged 18 to 29 in good health and CMV-seropositive. The sample was PBMCs. Written as DNA, the CDR3 is TGCAGCGTTGAACAGGGTGGCACATATGAGCAGTTCTTC. This translates into CSVEQGGTYEQFF.